The 15 T cell receptor beta chains reported below all come from one sample, sequenced in a study of response to subunit inactivated influenza vaccine. TCRdb passed the RT-PCR reads through MiXCR, listing each CDR3 protein once. The repertoire holds roughly 700,000 distinct CDR3 sequences, with more than 11% as singletons. Material: PBMCs from blood, obtained about 14 days before vaccination. The source is a man between 45 and 60 years old who received an inactivated influenza vaccine.

This clonotype showed up many times. The rearrangement links TRBV4-3 to TRBJ1-2; D not resolved. CDR1 is LGHNA and CDR2 is YSLEER in the germline V gene. V lost 0 bases and J 4 bases, leaving 15 bases between the germline ends. The CDR3 is 16 residues long. The CDR3 region is CASSQDRRAWGYGYTF. CDR3 DNA: TGCGCCAGCAGCCAAGATAGGAGGGCCTGGGGCTATGGCTACACCTTC.

J is TRBJ2-1 and V is TRBV10-2; a possible D gene is TRBD1 (6 bases). V shed 5 bases and J shed 0 bases, with 8 bases lying between them. In germline, CDR1 is WSHSY, CDR2 SAAADI. This CDR3 is 14 amino acids long. CDR3 nucleotide sequence: TGCGCCAGCAGTACAGGGAACTCCTACAATGAGCAGTTCTTC. Protein sequence: CASSTGNSYNEQFF.

The chain carries TRBV7-8 and TRBJ2-1; TRBD2 matches at 11 bases. Trimming at V came to 6 bases and at J to 10 bases, leaving 11 bases not matched to a gene. The CDR3 contains 15 residues. Germline CDR1 reads SGHVS; CDR2 reads FQNEAQ. The CDR3 spells CASRPRSGRAHEQFF. In DNA form, the CDR3 reads TGTGCCAGCAGGCCTCGTAGCGGGAGGGCCCACGAGCAGTTCTTC.

Here the CDR3 DNA reads TGTGCCAGCAGTCCCCTCGGACTAGCGGGGGCCAACCAAGAGACCCAGTACTTC. This gives the protein CASSPLGLAGANQETQYF. The J gene is TRBJ2-5, the V gene TRBV6-2 or TRBV6-3; TRBD2 agrees at 13 bases. Germline trimming cut 5 bases from V and 0 bases from J; bases unmatched to any gene: 9. The V gene's germline CDR1 is MNHEY and CDR2 SVGEGT. The CDR3 extends over 18 amino acids.

This clonotype was picked up a small number of times. The chain joins TRBV20-1 to TRBJ2-1; 7 nucleotides agree with TRBD2. V shed 0 bases, J shed 6 bases, and the junction held 8 bases outside the gene matches. This CDR3 contains 15 residues. Germline V lookup: CDR1 DFQATT, CDR2 SNEGSKA (reference sequence). The CDR3: CSARDGAGVVNEQFF. The DNA for the CDR3 is TGCAGTGCTAGAGATGGGGCGGGAGTTGTCAATGAGCAGTTCTTC.

V gene TRBV2 combines with J gene TRBJ1-2, with D possibly being TRBD1 (6 bases). The germline CDR1 and CDR2 sequences are SNHLY and FYNNEI. The V gene lost 8 bases and the J gene lost 6 bases, with 16 bases spanning the gap. The CDR3 spans 13 residues. The CDR3 loop is CASQWDTVDGYTF. In DNA form, the CDR3 reads TGTGCCAGCCAATGGGACACCGTTGATGGCTACACCTTC.

Details on this clonotype: A read error is likely, as this CDR3 ends without the conserved phenylalanine or tryptophan. The CDR3 reads CASSYSSVGQGLDTQYL. In DNA, the CDR3 is TGTGCCAGCAGTTACTCGTCGGTCGGCCAGGGACTAGATACGCAGTATCTT. J is TRBJ2-3 and V is TRBV6-5; maybe TRBD2 (6 bases). The V and J ends lost 0 bases and 5 bases respectively, with 18 bases between them. This CDR3 is 17 amino acids long. Germline V gene sequence: CDR1 MNHEY, CDR2 SVGAGI.

There are a few counts of this clonotype. The J gene is TRBJ1-6, the V gene TRBV20-1; D perhaps matches TRBD1 (6 bases). Trimming pared 1 base from V and 9 bases from J, leaving 16 bases between. The germline gives CDR1 DFQATT, CDR2 SNEGSKA (reference sequence). This CDR3 is built from 15 residues. The CDR3 nucleotides read TGCAGTGCTAGAGGTCAGGGGACCCGTTTTTCACCCCTCCACTTT. This codes for CSARGQGTRFSPLHF.

In DNA form, the CDR3 reads TGCAGCGGGGGGACTTTCACCGGGGAGCTGTTTTTT. It codes for CSGGTFTGELFF. The V call is TRBV29-1, the J call TRBJ2-2; tentatively, D is TRBD2 (6 bases). Trimming stripped 7 bases from V and 4 bases from J, with 10 bases between. The CDR3 totals 12 residues. The V gene's germline CDR1 is SQVTM and CDR2 ANQGSEA.

This clonotype occurred a few times. The chain carries TRBV19 and TRBJ2-7; 7 bases are a match to TRBD2. This CDR3 has 15 residues. The V gene end was trimmed by 5 bases and the J gene end by 3 bases; junction bases not matched to a gene: 10. Per germline, CDR1 LNHDA and CDR2 SQIVND (reference sequence). CDR3 DNA: TGTGCCAGTAGTCCATGGGGGAGGGTCGGCTACGAGCAGTACTTC. It translates to CASSPWGRVGYEQYF.

This clonotype was counted a few times. The chain carries TRBV18 and TRBJ2-2; 7 bases are a match to TRBD1. After removal of 0 bases from V and 4 bases from J, the junction contained 11 bases not matched to a gene. CDR3 length: 18 amino acids. Germline values: CDR1 KGHSH, CDR2 LQKENI. The CDR3 DNA reads as TGTGCCAGCTCACCACCGATGGGGTTGACAGGGAGCACCGGGGAGCTGTTTTTT. The encoded protein is CASSPPMGLTGSTGELFF.

This clonotype showed up just a few times. The chain is built from TRBV5-1 and TRBJ2-3; 9 nucleotides match TRBD2. The CDR3 loop spans 15 amino acids. From germline, CDR1 is SGHRS and CDR2 YFSETQ. Unmatched junction bases numbered 3, after V lost 0 bases and J lost 4 bases. The CDR3 region is CASSLETSGSDTQYF. In DNA, the CDR3 is TGCGCCAGCAGCTTGGAAACTAGCGGGTCAGATACGCAGTATTTT.

This clonotype showed up many times. The chain recombines TRBV9 with TRBJ2-7; TRBD1 might be the D (6 bases). The CDR3 has 12 residues. V gave up 4 bases and J gave up 5 bases, with 10 bases separating them. Germline CDR1 reads SGDLS; CDR2 reads YYNGEE. The DNA of the CDR3 is TGTGCCAGCAGCTCGTCAGGGGACGAGCAGTACTTC. Residues: CASSSSGDEQYF. The full variable domain, its missing parts supplied by reference TRBV9 and TRBJ2-7, is DSGVTQTPKHLITATGQRVTLRCSPRSGDLSVYWYQQSLDQGLQFLIQYYNGEERAKGNILERFSAQQFPDLHSELNLSSLELGDSALYFCASSSSGDEQYFGPGTRLTVT.

In this sample, this clonotype turned up a few times. This rearrangement joins TRBV6-1 to TRBJ2-6; a weak D match, TRBD2 (7 bases). The germline V gene has CDR1 MNHNS and CDR2 SASEGT. The ends were cut back, 7 bases at V and 0 bases at J, with 10 bases in the middle. This CDR3 is built from 15 residues. As DNA, the CDR3 is TGTGCCAGCAAGCGGGACACCTCTGGGGCCAACGTCCTGACTTTC. Encoded protein: CASKRDTSGANVLTF.

J is TRBJ2-5 and V is TRBV5-5; TRBD2 agrees at 9 bases. Germline CDR1 SGHKS, CDR2 YYEKEE (reference sequence). This CDR3 has 16 amino acids. The V gene end was trimmed by 2 bases and the J gene end by 5 bases; junction bases not matched to a gene: 10. Here the CDR3 DNA reads TGTGCCAGCAGCTTTCAAGCAAGCGGGGGGTTGGAGACCCAGTACTTC. Translated, it gives CASSFQASGGLETQYF.